This T cell receptor beta chain originates from a study of blood T cell repertoires in COVID-19. Study-level information: Material from acute and convalescent COVID-19 was sourced from the United States, Italy and Spain. PBMCs, B-cell-depleted T cells, or T cells provided the cDNA or gDNA that made up the material.

Trimming at V came to 3 bases and at J to 8 bases, leaving 6 bases not matched to a gene. CDR1 is SGHRS and CDR2 is YFSETQ in the germline V gene. The CDR3 is 14 amino acids. Original handling: Nucleated cell counts were estimated from reference gene primer amplification. Libraries were prepared by immunoSEQ multiplex PCR; TCRdb keeps only in-frame clonotypes and omits some of them. V, J and clone size are those of that table, while D and trimming were read from the DNA. The data show about 100,000 clones, around nine tenths seen once. The sequence was collected from a human donor in a cohort sampled during active COVID-19. The rearrangement links TRBV5-1 to TRBJ2-1; 9 nucleotides agree with TRBD1. Sequences were obtained from peripheral blood. The CDR3 protein is CASSSGQGLDEQFF. The CDR3 DNA reads as TGCGCCAGCAGCTCGGGACAGGGTCTCGATGAGCAGTTCTTC.